This record concerns one T cell receptor (beta chain) sequence. This sample is part of a study of blood T cell repertoires in COVID-19. On the study more broadly: Nucleic acid was either cDNA or gDNA, and it came from T cells, B-cell-depleted T cells, or PBMCs.

Original data processing: Cell counts per sample came from amplifying reference gene primers. Profiling relied on immunoSEQ multiplex PCR, and the TCRdb table lists in-frame clones only, not all of them. From that table come the V and J calls and clone size; the DNA was used to work out D and trimming. The table shows around 120,000 clones, with 83% occurring only once. Germline V gene lookup returns CDR1 LGHNA and CDR2 YSLEER. This CDR3 comprises 16 residues. Trimming pared 1 base from V and 5 bases from J, leaving 17 bases between. The chain uses TRBV4-3 and TRBJ2-5, with D possibly matching TRBD2 (6 bases). The clonotype was recovered from an elderly man with active or convalescent COVID-19. The sample taken for sequencing was peripheral blood. CDR3 sequence: CASSQGIYGTSETQYF. The CDR3 DNA reads TGCGCCAGCAGCCAAGGAATCTATGGGACTTCGGAGACCCAGTACTTC.